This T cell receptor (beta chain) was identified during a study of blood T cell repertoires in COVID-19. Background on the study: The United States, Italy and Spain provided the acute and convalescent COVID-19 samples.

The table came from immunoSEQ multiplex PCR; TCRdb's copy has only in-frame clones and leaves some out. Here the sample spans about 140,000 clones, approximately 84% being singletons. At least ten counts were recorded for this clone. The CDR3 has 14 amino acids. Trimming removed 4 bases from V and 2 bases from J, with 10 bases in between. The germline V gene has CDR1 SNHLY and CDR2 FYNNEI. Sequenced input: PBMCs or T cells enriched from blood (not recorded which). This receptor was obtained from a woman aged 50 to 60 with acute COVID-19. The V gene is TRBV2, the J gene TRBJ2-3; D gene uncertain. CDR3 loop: CASSVIGFTDTQYF. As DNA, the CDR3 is TGTGCCAGCAGTGTGATCGGGTTCACAGATACGCAGTATTTT.